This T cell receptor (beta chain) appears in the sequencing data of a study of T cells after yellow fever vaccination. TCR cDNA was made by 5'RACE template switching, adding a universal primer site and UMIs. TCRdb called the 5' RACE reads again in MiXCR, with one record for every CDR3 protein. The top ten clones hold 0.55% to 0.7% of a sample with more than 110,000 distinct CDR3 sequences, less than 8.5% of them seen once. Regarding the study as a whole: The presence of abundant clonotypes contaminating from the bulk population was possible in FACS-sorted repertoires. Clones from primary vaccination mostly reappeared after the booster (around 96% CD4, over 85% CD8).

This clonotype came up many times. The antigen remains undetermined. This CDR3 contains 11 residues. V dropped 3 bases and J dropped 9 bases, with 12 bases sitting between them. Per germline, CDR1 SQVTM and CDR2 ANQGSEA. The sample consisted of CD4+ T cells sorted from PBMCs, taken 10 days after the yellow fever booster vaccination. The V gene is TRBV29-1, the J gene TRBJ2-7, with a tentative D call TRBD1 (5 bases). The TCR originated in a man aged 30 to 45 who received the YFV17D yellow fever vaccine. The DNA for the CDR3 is TGCAGCGTTGAGCAGGGATCCGGGCAGTACTTC. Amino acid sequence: CSVEQGSGQYF.